These 15 T cell receptor beta chains were all obtained from the same sample, sequenced in a study of blood T cell repertoires in COVID-19. Repertoires were generated with immunoSEQ multiplex PCR, while TCRdb's copy carries only in-frame clones and drops some. Altogether roughly 150,000 clones are present, 89% being singletons, with the ten largest covering about 2.8%. Sequencing was performed on peripheral blood. The receptors here all came from a man in his 60s with acute or convalescent COVID-19.

The chain's CDR3 is CASSQGIAGAYNEQFF. The DNA of the CDR3 is TGTGCCAGCAGCCAAGGTATAGCGGGGGCCTACAATGAGCAGTTCTTC. The rearrangement links TRBV3-1 (or the pseudogene TRBV3-2) to TRBJ2-1, with 9 positions matching TRBD2. The CDR3 has 16 amino acids. V trimming: 1 base; J trimming: 2 bases; junction bases outside the gene matches: 3. Germline V gene data show CDR1 as LGHDT and CDR2 as YNNKEL (reference sequence).

The chain has TRBV19 and TRBJ1-1; D not resolved. V lost 5 bases to trimming and J lost 5 bases, with 9 bases between them. In germline, CDR1 is LNHDA, CDR2 SQIVND (reference sequence). This CDR3 has 12 residues. The CDR3 DNA reads TGTGCCAGTAGTCCCGCCGCGACTGAAGCTTTCTTT. Translated: CASSPAATEAFF. The full variable domain, completed using reference TRBV19 and TRBJ1-1, is DGGITQSPKYLFRKEGQNVTLSCEQNLNHDAMYWYRQDPGQGLRLIYYSQIVNDFQKGDIAEGYSVSREKKESFPLTVTSAQKNPTAFYLCASSPAATEAFFGQGTRLTVV.

The chain couples TRBV24-1 to TRBJ2-2, with 9 bases fitting TRBD1. The trim removed 3 bases at V and 1 base at J, leaving 5 bases unmatched. The CDR3 spans 17 residues. Looked up from germline, CDR1 is KGHDR and CDR2 is SFDVKD. CDR3 amino acids: CATSDRPGQGNTGELFF. The CDR3 bases are TGTGCCACCAGTGATCGCCCGGGACAGGGGAACACCGGGGAGCTGTTTTTT.

Only a few counts were recorded for this clone. This rearrangement joins TRBV3-1 (or the pseudogene TRBV3-2) to TRBJ1-4; a possible D gene is TRBD1 (5 bases). The CDR3 length is 13 residues. V lost 0 bases to trimming and J lost 14 bases, with 13 bases between them. CDR1 is LGHDT, CDR2 YNNKEL, per germline (reference sequence). The CDR3 sequence: CASSQDRGRILFF. The CDR3 nucleotides read TGTGCCAGCAGCCAAGATCGGGGGAGGATTCTGTTTTTT.

The rearrangement joins TRBV30 to TRBJ1-6; D might be TRBD1 (6 bases). Trimming pared 1 base from V and 7 bases from J, leaving 14 bases between. The V gene's germline CDR1 is GTSNPN and CDR2 SVGIG (reference sequence). The CDR3 spans 15 residues. The CDR3 DNA is TGTGCCTGGAGTGCTAGGCAGGGGAGCAATTCACCCCTCCACTTT. It yields the protein CAWSARQGSNSPLHF. The whole variable domain, remainder taken from reference TRBV30 and TRBJ1-6, is SQTIHQWPATLVQPVGSPLSLECTVEGTSNPNLYWYRQAAGRGLQLLFYSVGIGQISSEVPQNLSASRPQDRQFILSSKKLLLSDSGFYLCAWSARQGSNSPLHFGNGTRLTVT.

The chain links TRBV5-1 to TRBJ2-6, with D unclear. This CDR3 has 17 amino acids. V was trimmed by 2 bases and J by 1 base, leaving 13 bases between them. In germline, CDR1 is SGHRS, CDR2 YFSETQ. The CDR3 reads CASSFTRVVSGANVLTF. CDR3 coding DNA: TGCGCCAGCAGCTTTACCCGGGTGGTTTCTGGGGCCAACGTCCTGACTTTC.

V is TRBV5-5 and J is TRBJ1-1, with D hard to call. Trimming took 4 bases from V and 0 from J, leaving 13 bases between them. The germline gives CDR1 SGHKS, CDR2 YYEKEE (reference sequence). The CDR3 is 15 residues long. CDR3 DNA: TGTGCCAGCAGCGAACAATCAGGCCTGAACACTGAAGCTTTCTTT. Encoded protein: CASSEQSGLNTEAFF.

J is TRBJ1-4 and V is TRBV7-6; weak D call: TRBD1 (6 bases). The length of the CDR3 is 15 residues. The germline gives CDR1 SGHVS, CDR2 FNYEAQ. Between the trimmed V and J ends, which lost 0 bases and 5 bases, there was a span of 10 bases. CDR3 nucleotides: TGTGCCAGCAGCTTAGCGGGGGCCGGGAATGAAAAACTGTTTTTT. As protein: CASSLAGAGNEKLFF. Full variable domain (remainder filled in from reference TRBV7-6 and TRBJ1-4): GAGVSQSPRYKVTKRGQDVALRCDPISGHVSLYWYRQALGQGPEFLTYFNYEAQQDKSGLPNDRFSAERPEGSISTLTIQRTEQRDSAMYRCASSLAGAGNEKLFFGSGTQLSVL.

The chain couples TRBV6-5 to TRBJ1-5; possible D gene TRBD1, 6 bases. In germline, CDR1 is MNHEY, CDR2 SVGAGI. The V gene lost 6 bases and the J gene lost 4 bases, with 16 bases spanning the gap. The CDR3 covers 15 residues. The CDR3, as DNA: TGTGCCAGCAGACCTCCGGGACAAAGAAATCAGCCCCAGCATTTT. It is translated as CASRPPGQRNQPQHF.

The V gene is TRBV18, the J gene TRBJ1-5, with TRBD1 matching over 12 bases. V shed 2 bases, J shed 7 bases, and the junction held 3 bases outside the gene matches. The CDR3 contains 15 residues. The germline CDR1 and CDR2 sequences are KGHSH and LQKENI. The CDR3 nucleotides are TGTGCCAGCTCACCAGGGACAGGGGGCGAGCAGCCCCAGCATTTT. Encoded protein: CASSPGTGGEQPQHF. Supplemented by reference TRBV18 and TRBJ1-5, the full variable domain reads NAGVMQNPRHLVRRRGQEARLRCSPMKGHSHVYWYRQLPEEGLKFMVYLQKENIIDESGMPKERFSAEFPKEGPSILRIQQVVRGDSAAYFCASSPGTGGEQPQHFGDGTRLSIL.

This chain joins TRBV2 and TRBJ1-5; tentatively, D is TRBD1 (5 bases). Germline CDR1 is SNHLY and CDR2 is FYNNEI. CDR3 size: 13 residues. Trimming stripped 3 bases from V and 4 bases from J, with 7 bases between. DNA for the CDR3: TGTGCCAGCAGTGAGGGGGGTAATCAGCCCCAGCATTTT. Residues: CASSEGGNQPQHF.

The chain recombines TRBV2 with TRBJ1-6; no definite D call. The CDR3 covers 12 residues. The V gene lost 6 bases and the J gene lost 9 bases, with 9 bases spanning the gap. Germline V gives CDR1 SNHLY, CDR2 FYNNEI. CDR3 nucleotides: TGTGCCAGCAGACCCGGGTTTTCACCCCTCCACTTT. Its translation: CASRPGFSPLHF.

The chain has TRBV15 and TRBJ1-1, with D perhaps TRBD1 (5 bases). The V and J ends lost 1 base and 2 bases respectively, with 8 bases between them. In germline, CDR1 is LNHNV, CDR2 YYDKDF (reference sequence). This CDR3 is 14 amino acids long. CDR3 residues: CATSRADSNTEAFF. The CDR3 DNA follows: TGTGCCACCAGCAGAGCTGACAGCAACACTGAAGCTTTCTTT.

This chain uses TRBV5-1 with TRBJ1-6, with a weak D call TRBD1 (6 bases). CDR1 is SGHRS and CDR2 is YFSETQ in the germline V gene. The CDR3 extends over 15 amino acids. Trimming removed 6 bases at V and 8 bases at J, with 18 bases between. The CDR3 loop reads CASTNRVLPDSPLHF. The DNA of the CDR3 is TGCGCCAGCACCAACAGGGTTTTACCAGATTCACCCCTCCACTTT.

The CDR3: CASSDVSGTPLHF. The CDR3 bases are TGTGCCAGCAGTGACGTTAGCGGGACACCCCTCCACTTT. The chain uses TRBV6-1 and TRBJ1-6; D remains ambiguous. Germline assignment: CDR1 MNHNS and CDR2 SASEGT. Trimming left V 3 bases short and J 11 bases short, with 11 bases between. The length of the CDR3 is 13 residues.